A single sample gave rise to the 21 T cell receptor beta chains below, sequenced in a study of blood T cell repertoires in COVID-19. TCRdb's table, derived via immunoSEQ multiplex PCR, lists solely in-frame clones and lacks some. The sample lists fewer than 250,000 clones; approximately 90% were seen once. Sequences were obtained from peripheral blood. The origin of the receptors is a middle-aged man with acute or convalescent COVID-19.

CDR3 region: CASRGGSSYEQYF. CDR3 in DNA: TGCGCCAGCAGAGGGGGTTCCTCCTACGAGCAGTACTTC. The gene calls are TRBV10-2 and TRBJ2-7, with D possibly being TRBD1 (6 bases). Germline CDR1 reads WSHSY; CDR2 reads SAAADI. V gave up 6 bases and J gave up 0 bases, with 9 bases separating them. The CDR3 spans 13 residues.

This chain uses TRBV11-2 with TRBJ2-1; 10 nucleotides match TRBD2. Germline trimming cut 3 bases from V and 5 bases from J; bases unmatched to any gene: 10. The CDR3 is 17 residues long. Looked up from germline, CDR1 is SGHAT and CDR2 is FQNNGV. The CDR3 coding sequence is TGTGCCAGCAGCTTGGATCGGAGCGGGGGGGCGAACAATGAGCAGTTCTTC. Residues: CASSLDRSGGANNEQFF.

V usage is TRBV27 and J usage is TRBJ2-1; the match to TRBD2 covers 11 bases. The junction had 3 bases not matched to a gene; V was cut back by 4 bases and J by 7 bases. The CDR3 loop spans 14 amino acids. Looked up from germline, CDR1 is MNHEY and CDR2 is SMNVEV (reference sequence). CDR3 region: CASSYRLAGNEQFF. The CDR3 DNA is TGTGCCAGCAGTTACCGACTAGCGGGGAATGAGCAGTTCTTC.

The chain employs TRBV6-6 and TRBJ2-7, with TRBD2 matching 8 bases. The CDR3 runs 15 residues. Germline V CDR1 and CDR2: MNHNY, SVGAGI (reference sequence). V shed 6 bases and J 1 base; nucleotides not matched to a gene: 8. CDR3: CASSRGTRGSYEQYF. Written as DNA, the CDR3 is TGTGCCAGCAGCCGAGGGACTAGGGGGTCCTACGAGCAGTACTTC.

With regard to this clone: At one end the junction does not follow the germline gene, possibly because of a read error. The V call is TRBV5-4, the J call TRBJ2-3; a weak D match, TRBD1 (6 bases). The CDR3 spans 18 residues. Germline CDR1 is SGHNT and CDR2 is YYREEE (reference sequence). The CDR3 loop reads CASSLGHINPTSTDTQYF. CDR3 nucleotides: TGTGCCAGCAGTTTGGGACACATAAATCCAACTAGCACAGATACGCAGTATTTT.

This clone has a handful of counts. The chain employs TRBV7-8 and TRBJ1-2; no definite D call. The ends were cut back, 0 bases at V and 5 bases at J, with 10 bases in the middle. Germline loops: CDR1 SGHVS, CDR2 FQNEAQ. The CDR3 length is 14 residues. The CDR3 is CASSLARSWYGYTF. CDR3 bases: TGTGCCAGCAGCTTAGCGAGGTCCTGGTATGGCTACACCTTC.

The genes are TRBV19 and TRBJ2-7; maybe TRBD2 (7 bases). Trimming stripped 5 bases from V and 1 base from J, with 12 bases between. Germline V gives CDR1 LNHDA, CDR2 SQIVND (reference sequence). The CDR3 length is 14 residues. The CDR3 DNA reads as TGTGCCAGTAGTCCGGCGGGGGCATCCTACGAGCAGTACTTC. This encodes CASSPAGASYEQYF.

CDR3 bases: TGTGCCAGCAGCCAGTCGAGAACCGGGGAGCTGTTTTTT. Its protein product is CASSQSRTGELFF. V usage is TRBV3-1 (or the pseudogene TRBV3-2) and J usage is TRBJ2-2; D ambiguous. This CDR3 has 13 amino acids. Trimming left V 3 bases short and J 5 bases short, with 7 bases between. The V gene's germline CDR1 is LGHDT and CDR2 YNNKEL (reference sequence).

CDR3 in DNA: TGTGCCAGTAGCCCGACTAGCGGGGGCCTCTCTGGGGCCAACGTCCTGACTTTC. Amino acids: CASSPTSGGLSGANVLTF. The chain carries TRBV19 and TRBJ2-6; 12 bases are shared with TRBD2. Germline-derived CDR1 and CDR2 are LNHDA and SQIVND (reference sequence). The CDR3 is 18 amino acids. V dropped 6 bases and J dropped 0; count of bases not matched to a gene: 6.

The chain employs TRBV19 and TRBJ1-5, with a weak D call TRBD1 (5 bases). V was shortened by 0 bases and J by 3 bases, with 9 bases between the two germline ends. The germline gives CDR1 LNHDA, CDR2 SQIVND (reference sequence). The CDR3 sequence is 15 residues long. The CDR3 is CASSIDRALNQPQHF. The CDR3 region has the DNA TGTGCCAGTAGTATAGACAGGGCCCTCAATCAGCCCCAGCATTTT.

The J gene is TRBJ2-1, the V gene TRBV28, with TRBD2 matching 15 bases. Germline V gene sequence: CDR1 MDHEN, CDR2 SYDVKM. The length of the CDR3 is 18 residues. V lost 5 bases to trimming and J lost 4 bases; unmatched junction nucleotides: 9. Here the CDR3 DNA reads TGTGCCAGCAGTACCACTCGGACTAGCGGGGGGGATTACAATGAGCAGTTCTTC. Translation gives CASSTTRTSGGDYNEQFF.

This chain connects TRBV18 to TRBJ2-3; D remains unclear. With 3 bases removed from V and 3 bases from J, the gap between germline ends came to 7 bases. The length of the CDR3 is 13 residues. Germline V gene sequence: CDR1 KGHSH, CDR2 LQKENI. The CDR3 DNA reads TGTGCCAGCTCACCCGAGTCTACAGATACGCAGTATTTT. Translation: CASSPESTDTQYF. The complete variable domain, with remaining parts taken from reference TRBV18 and TRBJ2-3, reads NAGVMQNPRHLVRRRGQEARLRCSPMKGHSHVYWYRQLPEEGLKFMVYLQKENIIDESGMPKERFSAEFPKEGPSILRIQQVVRGDSAAYFCASSPESTDTQYFGPGTRLTVL.

The chain combines TRBV28 with TRBJ1-2; 8 bases are shared with TRBD1. Germline assignment: CDR1 MDHEN and CDR2 SYDVKM. The CDR3 is 16 amino acids. V shed 5 bases, J shed 4 bases, and the junction held 12 bases outside the gene matches. CDR3 nucleotide sequence: TGTGCCAGCAGTGTGACCCTTGACAGGGGCCCCTATGGCTACACCTTC. Its translation: CASSVTLDRGPYGYTF.

The chain carries TRBV25-1 and TRBJ1-1; perhaps TRBD1 as D (5 bases). Germline-derived CDR1 and CDR2 are MGHDK and SYGVNS. Trimming cost V 7 bases and J 5 bases, with 14 bases left between them. The CDR3 contains 13 residues. Written as DNA, the CDR3 is TGTGCCAGCACCCGGAGGGGAGCGACTGAAGCTTTCTTT. Its translation: CASTRRGATEAFF.

The chain has TRBV2 and TRBJ1-5; D is undetermined. This CDR3 has 13 amino acids. In germline, CDR1 is SNHLY, CDR2 FYNNEI. V was pared by 7 bases and J by 4 bases, with 11 bases between. The CDR3 bases are TGTGCCAGCACTCCGGACTGGAATCAGCCCCAGCATTTT. Translated: CASTPDWNQPQHF.

V is TRBV5-1 and J is TRBJ2-5, with TRBD2 matching 8 bases. Losses at the gene ends were 0 bases for V and 5 bases for J; bases not matched to a gene: 9. Germline V gives CDR1 SGHRS, CDR2 YFSETQ. CDR3 length equals 16 residues. CDR3 residues: CASSLASDGGAETQYF. In DNA, the CDR3 is TGCGCCAGCAGCTTGGCCAGTGACGGGGGGGCGGAGACCCAGTACTTC. Together with reference TRBV5-1 and TRBJ2-5, the CDR3 gives the full variable domain: KAGVTQTPRYLIKTRGQQVTLSCSPISGHRSVSWYQQTPGQGLQFLFEYFSETQRNKGNFPGRFSGRQFSNSRSEMNVSTLELGDSALYLCASSLASDGGAETQYFGPGTRLLVL.

The J gene is TRBJ2-7, the V gene TRBV9, with TRBD1 matching over 8 bases. This CDR3 has 14 residues. V dropped 0 bases and J dropped 5; count of bases not matched to a gene: 4. Germline assignment: CDR1 SGDLS and CDR2 YYNGEE. For the CDR3, the DNA is TGTGCCAGCAGCGTAGGGGACAGGCTGAACGAGCAGTACTTC. Residues: CASSVGDRLNEQYF.

The chain couples TRBV19 to TRBJ2-7; D may be TRBD1 (6 bases). The CDR3 contains 15 residues. V lost 1 base, J lost 3 bases, and 13 bases lay in between. Germline V gene lookup returns CDR1 LNHDA and CDR2 SQIVND (reference sequence). The CDR3, as DNA: TGTGCCAGTAGTATAGCAGGGGTTGACCTCTACGAGCAGTACTTC. It codes for CASSIAGVDLYEQYF.

The V and J genes are TRBV3-1 (or the pseudogene TRBV3-2) and TRBJ2-7, with D maybe TRBD1 (7 bases). Trimming took off 4 bases at V and 2 bases at J, with 15 bases between the two ends. CDR1 is LGHDT, CDR2 YNNKEL, per germline (reference sequence). The CDR3 totals 15 residues. In DNA, the CDR3 is TGTGCCAGCAGCCCCCGGGAGACAGGGACCTACGAGCAGTACTTC. This sequence encodes CASSPRETGTYEQYF.

The V and J genes are TRBV6-2 or TRBV6-3 and TRBJ1-2; 8 bases are a match to TRBD1. Trimming cost V 5 bases and J 4 bases; bases outside gene matches: 6. The CDR3 is 14 amino acids. CDR1 is MNHEY and CDR2 is SVGEGT in the germline V gene. The DNA for the CDR3 is TGTGCCAGCAGTCCCGGGACAGGCCCCTATGGCTACACCTTC. Translated, it gives CASSPGTGPYGYTF.

The V and J genes are TRBV2 and TRBJ1-1, with 7 bases matching TRBD1. The junction had 6 bases not matched to a gene; V was cut back by 4 bases and J by 4 bases. Per the germline V gene, CDR1 is SNHLY and CDR2 is FYNNEI. The CDR3 extends over 14 amino acids. The CDR3 DNA is TGTGCCAGCAGTGGTGACAGGGTGTCCACTGAAGCTTTCTTT. Protein product: CASSGDRVSTEAFF.